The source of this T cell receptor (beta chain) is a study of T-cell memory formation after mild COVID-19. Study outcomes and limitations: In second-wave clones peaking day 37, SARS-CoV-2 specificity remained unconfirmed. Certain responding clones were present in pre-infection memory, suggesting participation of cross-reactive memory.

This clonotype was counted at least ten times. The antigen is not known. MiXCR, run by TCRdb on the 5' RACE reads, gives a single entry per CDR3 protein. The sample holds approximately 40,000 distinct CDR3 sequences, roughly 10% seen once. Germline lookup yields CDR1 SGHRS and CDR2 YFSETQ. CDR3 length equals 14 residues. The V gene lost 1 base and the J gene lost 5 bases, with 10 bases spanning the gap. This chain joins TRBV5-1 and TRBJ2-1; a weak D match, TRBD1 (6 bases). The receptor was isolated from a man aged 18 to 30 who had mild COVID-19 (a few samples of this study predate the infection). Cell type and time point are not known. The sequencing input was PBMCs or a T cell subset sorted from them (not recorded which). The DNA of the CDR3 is TGCGCCAGCAGCTTGTGGGACATCAACAATGAGCAGTTCTTC. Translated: CASSLWDINNEQFF.